These T cell receptor beta chains were read from a single sample in a study of shared clonotypes between healthy human individuals. Measured with immunoSEQ multiplex PCR; TCRdb has only the in-frame clones, and not every one. This table holds millions of clones, around 90% found once. The material sequenced was naive CD4+ T cells sorted from blood. The receptors come from a man in his late teens or twenties in good health. The CDR3 runs from the conserved cysteine through the conserved F or W. A D gene is named only where the DNA matches it firmly. Only some rows state a clone size, as once, few, many or a class for expanded clones.

v_call	d_call	j_call	clone_size	cdr3_aa	cdr3_nt
TRBV10-1	-	TRBJ1-3	-	CASSEMGSGNTIYF	TGCGCCAGCAGTGAGATGGGTTCTGGAAACACCATATATTTT
TRBV7-9	-	TRBJ1-4	-	CASSLTGNNEKLFF	TGTGCCAGCAGCTTAACGGGGAATAATGAAAAACTGTTTTTT
TRBV5-4	-	TRBJ2-1	-	CASSLAPDNNEQFF	TGTGCCAGCAGCTTGGCCCCAGATAACAATGAGCAGTTCTTC
TRBV18	-	TRBJ2-5	-	CASSPPLVVPETQYF	TGTGCCAGCTCACCACCTCTAGTAGTACCAGAGACCCAGTACTTC
TRBV19	-	TRBJ1-5	-	CASSIGPGALNQPQHF	TGTGCCAGTAGTATAGGCCCCGGGGCGTTAAATCAGCCCCAGCATTTT
TRBV19	-	TRBJ1-4	once	CASSLTTAGEEKLFF	TGTGCCAGTAGTCTGACGACGGCCGGTGAAGAAAAACTGTTTTTT
TRBV2	-	TRBJ1-5	-	CASSVGAQVSQPQHF	TGTGCCAGCAGTGTTGGGGCCCAGGTTAGTCAGCCCCAGCATTTT
TRBV10-3	TRBD1	TRBJ1-4	once	CAISRGTGVTNEKLFF	TGTGCCATCAGTAGGGGAACAGGGGTGACTAATGAAAAACTGTTTTTT
TRBV5-1	-	TRBJ1-2	-	CASTGQPTNYGYTF	TGCGCCAGCACCGGACAGCCAACCAACTATGGCTACACCTTC
TRBV30	-	TRBJ1-3	-	CAWSNGLGGNTIYF	TGTGCCTGGAGTAATGGGCTTGGTGGAAACACCATATATTTT
TRBV9	TRBD1	TRBJ1-5	once	CASSPQGQGDGQPQHF	TGTGCCAGCAGCCCCCAAGGACAGGGGGACGGTCAGCCCCAGCATTTT
TRBV7-2	-	TRBJ1-5	once	CASSLTLPAHGSTEPQHF	TGTGCCAGCAGCTTAACACTCCCGGCACACGGGTCTACAGAGCCCCAGCATTTT
TRBV7-9	TRBD1	TRBJ1-5	-	CASSLVPGTGDQPQHF	TGTGCCAGCAGCTTAGTACCCGGGACAGGGGATCAGCCCCAGCATTTT
TRBV7-2	-	TRBJ1-1	-	CASSGWTAFLRAFF	TGTGCCAGCAGCGGGTGGACAGCCTTCCTGAGAGCTTTCTTT
TRBV7-9	-	TRBJ2-1	-	CASSLAGEYNEQFF	TGTGCCAGCAGCTTAGCGGGAGAGTACAATGAGCAGTTCTTC
TRBV28	-	TRBJ2-1	-	CASSLLGSTSSYNEQFF	TGTGCCAGCAGTTTATTAGGCTCCACGAGCTCCTACAATGAGCAGTTCTTC
TRBV7-8	TRBD1	TRBJ2-7	-	CASSSPGQGSYEQYF	TGTGCCAGCAGCTCTCCGGGACAGGGTTCCTACGAGCAGTACTTC
TRBV7-2	TRBD2	TRBJ2-5	-	CASSLQAGQETQYF	TGTGCCAGCAGCTTACAAGCGGGACAAGAGACCCAGTACTTC
TRBV5-4	TRBD2	TRBJ2-3	-	CASSLSQLAGGRGTDTQYF	TGTGCCAGCAGCTTGAGTCAACTAGCGGGAGGGCGGGGCACAGATACGCAGTATTTT
TRBV30	TRBD2	TRBJ2-5	-	CAWSELAGGETQYF	TGTGCCTGGAGTGAACTAGCGGGTGGAGAGACCCAGTACTTC
TRBV5-1	-	TRBJ1-1	-	CASSWDKNTEAFF	TGCGCCAGCAGCTGGGACAAGAACACTGAAGCTTTCTTT
TRBV6-5	-	TRBJ2-7	-	CASSYSRGTGEQYF	TGTGCCAGCAGTTACTCGCGGGGAACGGGTGAGCAGTACTTC
TRBV5-8	-	TRBJ1-4	-	CASSLIGSEEKLFF	TGTGCCAGCAGCTTGATAGGCAGTGAGGAAAAACTGTTTTTT
TRBV28	-	TRBJ1-2	-	CASSLKGLNYGYTF	TGTGCCAGCAGTTTAAAGGGGCTTAACTATGGCTACACCTTC
TRBV5-4	TRBD1	TRBJ2-1	-	CASSSGQGRGISYNEQFF	TGTGCCAGCAGCTCGGGACAGGGAAGGGGAATCTCCTACAATGAGCAGTTCTTC
TRBV27	-	TRBJ1-2	-	CASSLRAATNYGYTF	TGTGCCAGCAGTTTAAGGGCAGCTACTAACTATGGCTACACCTTC
TRBV2	-	TRBJ2-7	-	CASSPGKQGYEQYF	TGTGCCAGCAGTCCCGGAAAACAGGGTTACGAGCAGTACTTC
TRBV9	TRBD1	TRBJ1-2	once	CASTRGTNSHGYTF	TGTGCCAGCACCAGGGGGACAAACAGTCATGGCTACACCTTC
TRBV5-1	TRBD1	TRBJ1-1	-	CASSFEGQSAEAFF	TGCGCCAGCAGCTTCGAGGGACAGTCAGCTGAAGCTTTCTTT
TRBV7-2	-	TRBJ2-7	-	CASSFFPGSYEQYF	TGTGCCAGCAGCTTTTTCCCGGGGTCCTACGAGCAGTACTTC
TRBV6-1	-	TRBJ1-2	-	CASSEEIANYGYTF	TGTGCCAGCAGTGAAGAGATTGCTAACTATGGCTACACCTTC
TRBV19	-	TRBJ2-5	-	CASSKTGQETQYF	TGTGCCAGTAGTAAGACGGGTCAAGAGACCCAGTACTTC
TRBV6-7	TRBD1	TRBJ1-1	once	CASSFTFHDRGHKAEAFF	TGTGCCAGCAGTTTCACGTTCCATGACAGGGGGCATAAGGCTGAAGCTTTCTTT
TRBV7-2	-	TRBJ2-7	few	CASSLGGGEQYF	TGTGCCAGCAGCCTCGGGGGAGGCGAGCAGTACTTC
TRBV25-1	-	TRBJ2-7	once	CARLLIGTGGYEQYF	TGTGCCCGTCTATTAATAGGGACGGGCGGGTACGAGCAGTACTTC
TRBV10-3	-	TRBJ1-2	-	CASYQGGGYGYTF	TGTGCCTCTTACCAGGGAGGAGGCTATGGCTACACCTTC
TRBV2	-	TRBJ1-2	-	CASSPVSNYGYTF	TGTGCCAGCTCGCCGGTCTCTAACTATGGCTACACCTTC
TRBV18	-	TRBJ1-3	-	CASSPRDDPGNTIYF	TGTGCCAGCTCACCGCGGGACGATCCTGGAAACACCATATATTTT
TRBV10-1	-	TRBJ1-1	-	CASSDFPGGEAFF	TGCGCCAGCAGTGACTTCCCGGGGGGCGAAGCTTTCTTT
TRBV25-1	-	TRBJ1-4	-	CASTPAPGAVEKLFF	TGTGCCAGCACCCCCGCGCCAGGGGCGGTTGAAAAACTGTTTTTT